A single sample gave rise to the 32 T cell receptor beta chains below, sequenced in a study of CD8+ T cells in alopecia areata. As the sequencing template, cDNA was produced by extracting RNA and reverse transcribing it. TCRdb's table, derived via immunoSEQ multiplex PCR, lists solely in-frame clones and lacks some. The repertoire holds around 19,000 clones, with 60% to 65% as singletons. In roughly 5 patients, CD4+ T cells were split by CD25+CD127- sorting. Sequenced: CD4+ Tregs sorted from blood. The origin of the receptors is a human donor with alopecia areata.

The V gene is TRBV29-1, the J gene TRBJ2-2; no reliable D call. The V end lost 0 bases, the J end lost 1 base, and 6 bases lay between the germline ends. Germline V gene lookup returns CDR1 SQVTM and CDR2 ANQGSEA. There are 14 residues in the CDR3. DNA of the CDR3: TGCAGCGTTGAAGAAGCAGGGAACACCGGGGAGCTGTTTTTT. Its translation: CSVEEAGNTGELFF.

This clone was picked up one time. The V gene is TRBV28, the J gene TRBJ1-2; a possible D gene is TRBD1 (6 bases). V shed 7 bases and J shed 2 bases, with 11 bases lying between them. CDR1 is MDHEN and CDR2 is SYDVKM in the germline V gene. The CDR3 has 13 amino acids. The CDR3 loop is CASTEGQNYGYTF. The CDR3 DNA follows: TGTGCCAGCACCGAAGGACAGAACTATGGCTACACCTTC.

V usage is TRBV27 and J usage is TRBJ2-7, with D perhaps matching TRBD1 (6 bases). V gave up 3 bases and J gave up 3 bases, with 9 bases separating them. This CDR3 is 13 amino acids long. The germline V gene encodes CDR1 MNHEY and CDR2 SMNVEV (reference sequence). CDR3 amino acids: CASSFRQDYEQYF. CDR3 in DNA: TGTGCCAGCAGTTTCCGACAGGACTACGAGCAGTACTTC.

The chain has TRBV5-1 and TRBJ2-5; D might be TRBD2 (6 bases). This CDR3 is built from 13 residues. Germline V gives CDR1 SGHRS, CDR2 YFSETQ. The V and J ends lost 2 bases and 3 bases respectively, with 8 bases between them. CDR3 in amino acids: CASSFGGKETQYF. DNA of the CDR3: TGCGCCAGCAGCTTTGGAGGGAAAGAGACCCAGTACTTC.

The V gene is TRBV5-5, the J gene TRBJ1-2, with D possibly being TRBD1 (5 bases). CDR1 is SGHKS, CDR2 YYEKEE, per germline (reference sequence). This CDR3 has 14 amino acids. Trimming removed 0 bases at V and 8 bases at J, with 14 bases between. The CDR3 loop is CASSLAGSRGGYTF. The DNA of the CDR3 is TGTGCCAGCAGCTTGGCTGGCAGTAGGGGCGGCTACACCTTC.

This clone occurred a few times. The CDR3 DNA is TGCGCCAGCAGCCAAGTGAGAAGCGGGGTCTACAATGAGCAGTTCTTC. The encoded protein is CASSQVRSGVYNEQFF. The chain joins TRBV4-1 to TRBJ2-1, with TRBD2 identical over 7 bases. The CDR3 is 16 residues long. Trimming cost V 1 base and J 3 bases; bases outside gene matches: 6. Germline V CDR1 and CDR2: MGHRA, YSYEKL.

This chain uses TRBV9 with TRBJ2-1; 8 bases match TRBD2. The germline V gene encodes CDR1 SGDLS and CDR2 YYNGEE. The CDR3 has 16 amino acids. Trimming took 0 bases from V and 7 from J; bases not matched to a gene: 9. CDR3 residues: CASSVDPSGSKNEQFF. In DNA form, the CDR3 reads TGTGCCAGCAGCGTAGATCCCAGCGGGAGTAAGAATGAGCAGTTCTTC.

The chain links TRBV7-2 to TRBJ1-5; the D gene is possibly TRBD1 (6 bases). Trimming cost V 4 bases and J 6 bases, with 13 bases left between them. The CDR3 has 14 amino acids. Per germline, CDR1 SGHTA and CDR2 FQGNSA. The CDR3 protein is CASSSQGRPQPQHF. The CDR3 DNA reads as TGTGCCAGCAGCTCACAGGGTCGACCTCAGCCCCAGCATTTT.

J is TRBJ2-6 and V is TRBV19; TRBD1 or TRBD2 may be the D gene (6 bases each). The CDR3 is 15 amino acids. CDR1 is LNHDA, CDR2 SQIVND, per germline (reference sequence). V was cut by 5 bases and J by 4 bases, with 12 bases left in between. The CDR3 protein is CASSFPGAGANVLTF. The CDR3 nucleotides read TGTGCCAGTAGTTTCCCGGGGGCAGGGGCCAACGTCCTGACTTTC.

This clone was found a few times. The rearrangement links TRBV28 to TRBJ1-2; possibly TRBD1 for D (5 bases). The V end was cut by 7 bases, the J end by 4 bases, with 16 bases between. The germline gives CDR1 MDHEN, CDR2 SYDVKM. The CDR3 extends over 14 amino acids. For the CDR3, the DNA is TGTGCCAGCAAGTCAACCCAGGGCGGCTATGGCTACACCTTC. It codes for CASKSTQGGYGYTF.

Note on this clone: The same CDR3 arises from other DNA sequences in this sample as well. The CDR3 DNA sequence: TGTGCCAGCAGTTGGTCCCTAGTGGGGCAGGGATACGAGCAGTACTTC. It specifies CASSWSLVGQGYEQYF. The rearrangement joins TRBV28 to TRBJ2-7, with D possibly TRBD1 on 5 matching bases. This CDR3 comprises 16 residues. The germline V gene has CDR1 MDHEN and CDR2 SYDVKM. Deletions cut 4 bases from V and 4 bases from J, with 20 bases between.

For the CDR3, the DNA is TGTGCCAGCAGCCCGAGGGGCGGGGGGGCTGAGACCCAGTACTTC. Its translation: CASSPRGGGAETQYF. The rearrangement uses TRBV9 and TRBJ2-5; 9 nucleotides line up with TRBD2. CDR1 is SGDLS and CDR2 is YYNGEE in the germline V gene. This CDR3 is 15 amino acids long. The V gene end was trimmed by 4 bases and the J gene end by 5 bases; junction bases not matched to a gene: 9.

The CDR3 DNA reads TGTGCCAGCAGCCTCTACGGATTAAATGAAAAACTGTTTTTT. It translates to CASSLYGLNEKLFF. This sequence joins TRBV7-9 and TRBJ1-4; D is ambiguous. The CDR3 sequence is 14 residues long. Germline V gene lookup returns CDR1 SEHNR and CDR2 FQNEAQ (reference sequence). The V end was cut by 5 bases, the J end by 5 bases, with 12 bases between. The full variable domain, with the rest looked up from reference TRBV7-9 and TRBJ1-4, is DTGVSQNPRHKITKRGQNVTFRCDPISEHNRLYWYRQTLGQGPEFLTYFQNEAQLEKSRLLSDRFSAERPKGSFSTLEIQRTEQGDSAMYLCASSLYGLNEKLFFGSGTQLSVL.

The chain couples TRBV29-1 to TRBJ1-1; D remains unclear. Germline V lookup: CDR1 SQVTM, CDR2 ANQGSEA. The V end lost 7 bases, the J end lost 7 bases, and 10 bases lay between the germline ends. The CDR3 has 10 amino acids. The DNA for the CDR3 is TGCAGCGCCCCCCTAGGTGAAGCTTTCTTT. Its protein product is CSAPLGEAFF.

CDR3 nucleotide sequence: TGTGCCAGCAGCCTTCGGACGGAGCAGTTCTTC. This codes for CASSLRTEQFF. The chain uses TRBV7-2 and TRBJ2-1, with D unresolved. Trimming took 5 bases from V and 10 from J, leaving 9 bases between them. CDR3 size: 11 residues. The germline CDR1 and CDR2 sequences are SGHTA and FQGNSA.

The genes are TRBV19 and TRBJ1-2; 10 bases fit TRBD1. V shed 4 bases, J shed 0 bases, and the junction held 5 bases outside the gene matches. The germline CDR1 and CDR2 sequences are LNHDA and SQIVND (reference sequence). The CDR3 consists of 16 residues. CDR3 coding DNA: TGTGCCAGTAGTACGCCGGGACAGGGGACTAACTATGGCTACACCTTC. Translating it yields CASSTPGQGTNYGYTF.

This chain uses TRBV30 with TRBJ1-1, with D unresolved. This CDR3 has 11 amino acids. Trimming cost V 5 bases and J 8 bases, with 12 bases left between them. The germline CDR1 and CDR2 sequences are GTSNPN and SVGIG (reference sequence). CDR3 in amino acids: CAWLGSREAFF. The CDR3 DNA is TGTGCCTGGCTGGGGAGTCGCGAAGCTTTCTTT.

The chain couples TRBV6-5 to TRBJ1-1, with D unresolved. Between the trimmed V and J ends, which lost 10 bases and 0 bases, there was a span of 12 bases. The CDR3 runs 13 residues. Germline loops: CDR1 MNHEY, CDR2 SVGAGI. CDR3 nucleotides: TGTGCCACACGACGGAGCATGAACACTGAAGCTTTCTTT. This sequence encodes CATRRSMNTEAFF.

The sample holds one count of this clone. This chain uses TRBV6-5 with TRBJ1-1, with D maybe TRBD1 (5 bases). Per germline, CDR1 MNHEY and CDR2 SVGAGI. CDR3 length: 13 amino acids. The germline V and J ends were trimmed by 7 bases and 4 bases, with 13 bases remaining between them. CDR3 DNA: TGTGCCAGCACCCGCCCTCAGGGCACTGAAGCTTTCTTT. It yields the protein CASTRPQGTEAFF.

This rearrangement joins TRBV14 to TRBJ1-2; no reliable D call. Trimming pared 6 bases from V and 4 bases from J, leaving 12 bases between. CDR1 is SGHDN and CDR2 is FVKESK in the germline V gene. There are 13 residues in the CDR3. CDR3 in amino acids: CASRPQLFYGYTF. In DNA, the CDR3 is TGTGCCAGCAGGCCACAGCTTTTCTATGGCTACACCTTC. The full variable domain, rest sourced from reference TRBV14 and TRBJ1-2, is EAGVTQFPSHSVIEKGQTVTLRCDPISGHDNLYWYRRVMGKEIKFLLHFVKESKQDESGMPNNRFLAERTGGTYSTLKVQPAELEDSGVYFCASRPQLFYGYTFGSGTRLTVV.

This clone has just a few counts. The V and J genes are TRBV27 and TRBJ2-2; D unresolved. Trimming removed 8 bases at V and 4 bases at J, with 8 bases between. Per germline, CDR1 MNHEY and CDR2 SMNVEV (reference sequence). The CDR3 extends over 12 amino acids. The CDR3 nucleotides are TGTGCCAGCGCACCTACCACCGGGGAGCTGTTTTTT. Translated: CASAPTTGELFF.

The chain carries TRBV28 and TRBJ2-1, with D uncertain. Germline V gives CDR1 MDHEN, CDR2 SYDVKM. The CDR3 loop spans 15 amino acids. V lost 5 bases and J 3 bases, leaving 14 bases between the germline ends. The CDR3 region is CASSPPGLLYNEQFF. The CDR3 nucleotides are TGTGCCAGCAGTCCCCCGGGCCTGCTCTACAATGAGCAGTTCTTC.

V and J are TRBV13 and TRBJ2-5; 7 bases agree with TRBD2. The CDR3 extends over 15 amino acids. Unmatched junction bases numbered 14, after V lost 8 bases and J lost 5 bases. Per germline, CDR1 PRHDT and CDR2 FYEKMQ (reference sequence). The CDR3 bases are TGTGCCAGCTCCCACCGGGGCGGGAGCGGGGAGACCCAGTACTTC. This codes for CASSHRGGSGETQYF.

On this clone itself: A junction boundary mismatches the germline segment, possibly from a read error. Other DNA sequences in this sample translate to the same CDR3. This rearrangement joins TRBV18 to TRBJ2-6; TRBD1 might be the D (6 bases). From germline, CDR1 is KGHSH and CDR2 LQKENI. This CDR3 has 15 amino acids. The CDR3 spells CASTTMGAGANVLTF. The CDR3 coding sequence is TGTGCCAGCACCACCATGGGGGCTGGGGCCAACGTCCTAACTTTC.

This clone is judged medium-sized (0.01 to 0.1%). The V and J genes are TRBV6-1 and TRBJ1-1; D is unclear. The CDR3 has 14 amino acids. In germline, CDR1 is MNHNS, CDR2 SASEGT. Trimming cost V 5 bases and J 3 bases, with 13 bases left between them. In DNA form, the CDR3 reads TGTGCCAGCAGTCAACGGTGGGGAGACACTGAAGCTTTCTTT. The encoded protein is CASSQRWGDTEAFF.

This clone was picked up a small number of times. This chain uses TRBV30 with TRBJ1-4, with D perhaps TRBD1 (5 bases). The CDR3 is made up of 16 amino acids. Germline V CDR1 and CDR2: GTSNPN, SVGIG (reference sequence). Trimming cost V 1 base and J 5 bases, with 17 bases left between them. This CDR3 is CAWSAGHRTNNEKLFF. CDR3 bases: TGTGCCTGGAGTGCGGGGCACCGAACTAACAATGAAAAACTGTTTTTT.

This chain joins TRBV29-1 and TRBJ2-7, with 10 bases that match TRBD1. The trim removed 7 bases at V and 3 bases at J, leaving 3 bases unmatched. This CDR3 is built from 12 residues. Germline V lookup: CDR1 SQVTM, CDR2 ANQGSEA. The CDR3 bases are TGCAGCGCAAGGGACAGGGGCTACGAGCAGTACTTC. This encodes CSARDRGYEQYF.

The chain uses TRBV6-6 and TRBJ2-7, with TRBD1 identical over 7 bases. V trimming: 5 bases; J trimming: 5 bases; junction bases outside the gene matches: 0. The CDR3 is 11 amino acids. CDR1 and CDR2 from the germline V gene are MNHNY and SVGAGI (reference sequence). For the CDR3, the DNA is TGTGCCAGCAGTGACAGGGACGAGCAGTACTTC. It is translated as CASSDRDEQYF.

V is TRBV27 and J is TRBJ1-4; unclear D gene. The CDR3 extends over 15 amino acids. Trimming took 4 bases from V and 0 from J, leaving 9 bases between them. Germline V CDR1 and CDR2: MNHEY, SMNVEV (reference sequence). DNA for the CDR3: TGTGCCAGCAGTTCTGCAGAGGCAACTAATGAAAAACTGTTTTTT. Its protein is CASSSAEATNEKLFF.

This chain links TRBV28 with TRBJ1-2; D is uncertain. Germline V gene lookup returns CDR1 MDHEN and CDR2 SYDVKM. Trimming left V 5 bases short and J 1 base short, with 11 bases between. There are 14 residues in the CDR3. The CDR3 is CASSITGVNYGYTF. CDR3 DNA: TGTGCCAGCAGTATAACCGGGGTTAACTATGGCTACACCTTC.

This clone ranks as medium-sized. This chain links TRBV7-2 with TRBJ2-3; D gene unclear. The CDR3 is made up of 12 amino acids. Germline CDR1 SGHTA, CDR2 FQGNSA. V shed 2 bases and J shed 6 bases, with 6 bases lying between them. As DNA, the CDR3 is TGTGCCAGCAGCTTACGGGTTGATACGCAGTATTTT. Translated, it gives CASSLRVDTQYF.

The chain has TRBV12-5 and TRBJ2-3; 9 nucleotides match TRBD2. With V trimmed by 3 bases and J by 4 bases, 5 bases remained unmatched. Germline values: CDR1 LGHNT, CDR2 FRNRAP. The CDR3 loop spans 15 amino acids. CDR3 sequence reads: CASGFGGGAADTQYF. The CDR3 DNA reads as TGTGCTAGTGGTTTTGGCGGGGGGGCAGCAGATACGCAGTATTTT. The full variable domain, completed using reference TRBV12-5 and TRBJ2-3, is DARVTQTPRHKVTEMGQEVTMRCQPILGHNTVFWYRQTMMQGLELLAYFRNRAPLDDSGMPKDRFSAEMPDATLATLKIQPSEPRDSAVYFCASGFGGGAADTQYFGPGTRLTVL.